This T cell receptor (beta chain) is from a study of beta chain features in type 1 diabetes (dated by TCRdb to the late 2010s). For context, the study as a whole: Mean age, gender distribution, total cell number and subset yield did not differ between patients and healthy donors. A total of 90 million to 140 million sorted cells were examined across all samples, and RNA yield correlated strongly with the number of cells per subset. In the study, recently diagnosed type 1 diabetes patients and matched healthy donors were compared on the TCRB repertoires of their sorted circulating CD4+ T cell subsets. Regulatory and stem cell-like memory subsets were isolated from only 8 patients and about eight healthy donors, whereas naive and central memory subsets came from all 30 or so donors. What the research found in general, with its limitations: Type 1 diabetes patients showed a moderate but significant shortening of TCRB CDR3 length in all four CD4+ subsets. Shorter templates might have been favored by PCR, but patient and control samples were amplified and corrected together, so both groups would have been affected equally by any skew. At VDJ recombination sites, patients with type 1 diabetes made fewer insertions and deleted more nucleotides, a pattern implying thymic rearrangement abnormalities. Only small numbers of individuals were included in the HLA sub-analyses, which left unresolved whether HLA type had any influence on TCRB rearrangement. Naive, central memory and regulatory TCRB repertoires appeared to be more similar among patients than among healthy donors. Because cDNA rather than genomic DNA was sequenced, highly expressing activated cells could have been over-represented, although no difference in activation and CD3 levels was found between groups.

This clone was found a few times. What antigen it recognizes has not been identified. No base qualities exist here, and no much larger clone lies one base off it. All of the isolated RNA was reverse transcribed with the High Capacity cDNA Reverse Transcription Kit, so expressed TCRB transcripts were sequenced. Naive, central memory and regulatory T cell samples underwent deep immunoSEQ sequencing, averaging around 4 million total reads per sample. Sorted cells were lysed in RLT buffer and RNA was extracted with DNase-treated RNeasy Micro or Mini kits, depending on cell number. To prevent cross-contamination, each cell subset was processed individually, whereas patient and healthy donor samples were processed jointly. TCRB sequences were amplified from cDNA with the immunoSEQ multiplex PCR, producing 87-bp fragments spanning the CDR3 region. Sequencing of the amplicons was done on the Illumina HiSeq platform. Turning to the authors' computational methods: PCR bias was computationally corrected using synthetic template baselines, reads within Hamming distance 2 were collapsed, and singletons that could not be merged were discarded. Reads were aligned to IMGT to assign V, D and J genes, CDR3 length, and insertions or deletions at six rearrangement sites. Clonotype counts were normalized to sorted cell number within each subset before computing true diversity and Gini coefficients with the tcR R package. Repertoire sharing was quantified using the overlap coefficient calculated on TCRB nucleotide sequences. Entries here come from immuneACCESS through TCRdb and include only in-frame sequences with V and J called. Some clones fail to appear in such tables; in the studies checked, an unresolved V gene covers under half of the shortfall, and the cause of the remainder is unknown. V and J calls and clone size come straight from that table; D and trimming were deduced from the DNA. Recorded for this sample are 100,000 to 150,000 clones; around 9% of them occurred a single time. The ten largest clones add up to 0.65% to 0.75% of the sample.

Each donor gave one peripheral blood draw, about 110 mL on average, collected into heparinised tubes. Using a panel that included CD45RO, CCR7, CD25, CD127, CD95 and CD27, naive, central memory, regulatory and stem cell-like memory CD4+ T cells were sorted on a BD FACSAria II. Every sorted population had a purity above 95%. PBMCs were isolated right away by Lymphoprep density gradient centrifugation and were stained directly, without culture. To minimize batch effects, samples were stained and sorted in pairs, one healthy donor with one patient per experiment. V ends up 10 bases short and J 5 bases short, with an unmatched junction base count of 1. The CDR3 numbers 10 residues from cysteine through phenylalanine. The kept DNA is CDR3 alone, 30 bases in frame from the first base. CDR1 and CDR2, per the germline V gene, are SGHTA and FQGNSA.

This receptor was obtained from a man aged 25-45 years with type 1 diabetes. The receptor chain draws on TRBV7-2 and TRBJ2-5; 7 bases in between match TRBD2. Sequencing used central memory CD4+ T cells from blood. CDR3 region: CATGGETQYF. The DNA sequence is given as TGTGCCACCGGGGGGGAGACCCAGTACTTC.